This TCR beta chain was sequenced in a study of regulatory T cells in long-lasting Graves disease. Described time point: newly diagnosed GD, antithyroid drugs for less than 3 months. From RNA extracted from PBMCs, the TCR library was made. American Thyroid Association guidelines were used to diagnose Graves' disease. The CDR3 totals 18 residues. V lost 2 bases and J 6 bases, leaving 20 bases between the germline ends. Germline V lookup: CDR1 MDHEN, CDR2 SYDVKM. The table lists this clonotype with many counts. Investigators prepared the TCR beta libraries by applying iRepertoire HTBI primers and Arm-PCR of CDR3 regions. TCRdb called the multiplex PCR reads again in MiXCR, with one record for every CDR3 protein. This sample has around 450,000 distinct CDR3 sequences, with approximately 15% found just once. The data also belong to a second study, concerning T cells in Graves' hyperthyroidism and ophthalmopathy.

Sequences were derived from peripheral blood mononuclear cells (PBMCs), sampled at new diagnosis, from a patient treated with antithyroid drugs. The gene calls are TRBV28 and TRBJ1-6, with TRBD1 as a possible D gene (5 bases). This TCR was sampled from a woman in her thirties or forties with Graves disease. CDR3 DNA: TGTGCCAGCAGTTTACCTCCTCCGGGACGCGACCTTAATTCACCCCTCCACTTT. Translating gives CASSLPPPGRDLNSPLHF.